The source of this TCR beta chain is a study of blood T cells in healthy people across ages. This clonotype was counted between two and nine times. With a far larger clone one base away, a read error is the likely cause. CDR3 length equals 11 residues. The germline gives CDR1 MNHEY, CDR2 SVGEGT. PCR was performed a second time for about 7 to 11 cycles using a sample-barcoded 5' primer and a J-beta primer mix. TCRdb reanalysed the 5' RACE reads using MiXCR and keeps one entry per CDR3 protein. The sample contains about 1.8 million distinct CDR3 sequences, roughly 50% of which appear only once. Material for sequencing was blood. The chain has TRBV6-2 or TRBV6-3 and TRBJ2-3; TRBD1 is a possible D gene (6 bases). The J call is in doubt because the DNA end fits TRBJ2-5 better. The receptor was derived from a woman aged 40 to 50 in good health. CDR3 protein: CASSSGVTQYF. In DNA form, the CDR3 reads TGTGCCAGCAGCTCAGGGGTGACCCAGTACTTC.